The rows below give T cell receptor beta chains drawn from one sample of a study of blood T cell repertoires in COVID-19. Sequencing was performed with immunoSEQ multiplex PCR; in TCRdb, only in-frame clones are kept and a portion is missing. The sample holds tens of thousands of clones, approximately 88% seen once. The sample was peripheral blood. These receptor sequences come from a woman over 75 with active or convalescent COVID-19. The CDR3 runs from the conserved cysteine through the conserved F or W. A D gene is named only where the DNA matches it firmly. Size tells how often a clone was seen (once, few, many) or the class of an expanded clone, and some rows leave it out.

abundance	j_gene	v_gene	d_gene	CDR3nt	CDR3aa
NA	TRBJ2-5	TRBV28	TRBD2	TGTGCCAGCAAGGGACTAGCGGGAGGAGAGACCCAGTACTTC	CASKGLAGGETQYF
NA	TRBJ2-5	TRBV5-5	NA	TGTGCCAGCAGCTTGGGATGGTTAGTCCAAGAGACCCAGTACTTC	CASSLGWLVQETQYF
NA	TRBJ2-7	TRBV7-9	TRBD1	TGTGCCAGCAGCTTGACAGGGATAGAGCAGTACTTC	CASSLTGIEQYF
NA	TRBJ2-3	TRBV5-1	NA	TGCGCCAGCAGCTTGGATCCAGCGGGCACAGATACGCAGTATTTT	CASSLDPAGTDTQYF
NA	TRBJ2-1	TRBV7-9	TRBD2	TGTGCCAGCAGCTTAGCGGCCATAGCGGGGTACAATGAGCAGTTCTTC	CASSLAAIAGYNEQFF
NA	TRBJ2-3	TRBV18	TRBD1	TGTGCCAGCTCACCGGGGGCAGGGGGCATCGGCACAGATACGCAGTATTTT	CASSPGAGGIGTDTQYF
NA	TRBJ2-5	TRBV5-1	TRBD2	TGCGCCAGCAGCTTTTCTAGCGGGAGAATAGAGACCCAGTACTTC	CASSFSSGRIETQYF
NA	TRBJ2-5	TRBV10-3	TRBD2	TGTGCCATCAGTGATCCAAGGCGGGGGACCCAAGAGACCCAGTACTTC	CAISDPRRGTQETQYF
few	TRBJ2-7	TRBV4-1	NA	TGCGCCAGCAGTTTGAGGATGGCGGGAACGACGGTGGACGAGCAGTACTTC	CASSLRMAGTTVDEQYF
NA	TRBJ2-7	TRBV9	TRBD2	TGTGCCAGCAGCGTAGCGGGAGGGAGCTGGGAGCAGTACTTC	CASSVAGGSWEQYF
NA	TRBJ1-6	TRBV11-3	NA	TGTGCCAGCAGCAGGGGGGGGAATTCACCCCTCCACTTT	CASSRGGNSPLHF
NA	TRBJ2-3	TRBV6-2/TRBV6-3	TRBD1	TGTGCCAGCAGTTACTGGACAGGGGGCCCAGATACGCAGTATTTT	CASSYWTGGPDTQYF
NA	TRBJ1-2	TRBV5-1	NA	TGCGCCAGCAGCTTGTGGCGGTATGGCTACACCTTC	CASSLWRYGYTF
NA	TRBJ2-7	TRBV6-5	TRBD1	TGTGCCAGCAGTTACGGAGACAGGGGGCTTGGGCAGTACTTC	CASSYGDRGLGQYF
NA	TRBJ2-5	TRBV19	NA	TGTGCCAGTAGTACTCGACAGGGAGGTGGTGAGACCCAGTACTTC	CASSTRQGGGETQYF
NA	TRBJ2-2	TRBV7-2	NA	TGTGCCAGCAGCTTAGGACAACAGGGTGGCACCGGGGAGCTGTTTTTT	CASSLGQQGGTGELFF
NA	TRBJ2-3	TRBV27	TRBD2	TGTGCCAGCAGTCCCAGACTAGCGGATACGCAGTATTTT	CASSPRLADTQYF
NA	TRBJ1-5	TRBV7-2	TRBD1	TGTGCCAGCAGCTTAGTAGGACAGGGTCAGCCCCAGCATTTT	CASSLVGQGQPQHF
few	TRBJ1-1	TRBV7-8	NA	TGTGCCAGCAGCTCCCTAACGTTGATGACTGAAGCTTTCTTT	CASSSLTLMTEAFF
NA	TRBJ2-7	TRBV6-2/TRBV6-3	NA	TGTGCCAGCAGCCCACTGAACTACGAGCAGTACTTC	CASSPLNYEQYF
NA	TRBJ1-5	TRBV28	TRBD1	TGTGCCAGCGGGGGACAGGGACATCAGCCCCAGCATTTT	CASGGQGHQPQHF
NA	TRBJ2-7	TRBV6-5	NA	TGTGCCAGCAGTTACTCGAGTAGCGCCTACTACGAGCAGTACTTC	CASSYSSSAYYEQYF
NA	TRBJ1-4	TRBV30	NA	TGTGCCTGGAGTTTTACAGATCGTCGTTCTGAAAAACTGTTTTTT	CAWSFTDRRSEKLFF
NA	TRBJ2-1	TRBV2	TRBD2	TGTGCCAGCAGGTCGGGGGGAGGAGTTTACAATGAGCAGTTCTTC	CASRSGGGVYNEQFF
NA	TRBJ1-1	TRBV7-2	NA	TGTGCCAGCAGCTTATTTACAGAGAACACTGAAGCTTTCTTT	CASSLFTENTEAFF
NA	TRBJ2-7	TRBV2	NA	TGTGCCAGCACCGCGACCTACGAGCAGTACTTC	CASTATYEQYF
few	TRBJ1-5	TRBV3-1/TRBV3-2	NA	TGTGCCAGCAGCCAAGATGGGGAGAGTCAGCCCCAGCATTTT	CASSQDGESQPQHF
NA	TRBJ1-1	TRBV7-9	TRBD1	TGTGCCAGCAGCGCCACAGGGGGAACTGAAGCTTTCTTT	CASSATGGTEAFF
NA	TRBJ1-2	TRBV3-1/TRBV3-2	NA	TGTGCCAGCAGCCAAGATAGAAAAAGTAACTATGGCTACACCTTC	CASSQDRKSNYGYTF
NA	TRBJ2-7	TRBV4-1	NA	TGCGCCAGCAGCCAAGACCGAATAGTGCAGGGTATCGTCTACGAGCAGTACTTC	CASSQDRIVQGIVYEQYF
NA	TRBJ2-7	TRBV15	TRBD1	TGTGCCACCAGCAGAGCTCAGGACAGGGGCGAGCAGTACTTC	CATSRAQDRGEQYF
NA	TRBJ1-5	TRBV18	NA	TGTGCCAGCTCACCATCTGGGGGCGATCAGCCCCAGCATTTT	CASSPSGGDQPQHF
NA	TRBJ2-5	TRBV10-3	TRBD1	TGTGCCATCAGTGAAAACAGGGGGCAGTACCAAGAGACCCAGTACTTC	CAISENRGQYQETQYF
few	TRBJ2-3	TRBV7-8	TRBD1	TGTGCCAGCAGCCTAGGGACAGGGAGGACAGATACGCAGTATTTT	CASSLGTGRTDTQYF
few	TRBJ2-7	TRBV7-2	NA	TGTGCCAGCAGCCCTCCTAGGGGGGGGGAACACTCCTACGAGCAGTACTTC	CASSPPRGGEHSYEQYF
NA	TRBJ2-3	TRBV4-2	TRBD2	TGTGCCAGCAGCCAGCTAGCGGGAGGATTCGATACGCAGTATTTT	CASSQLAGGFDTQYF
NA	TRBJ2-2	TRBV9	NA	TGTGCCAGCAGCGTATTGGGCACAGCGAACACCGGGGAGCTGTTTTTT	CASSVLGTANTGELFF
once	TRBJ1-2	TRBV28	NA	TGTGCCAGCAGTTTACCAGACAGCCCATATGGCTACACCTTC	CASSLPDSPYGYTF
NA	TRBJ1-6	TRBV9	TRBD1	TGTGCCAGCAGCCCCCGACAGGGGATCGGGAATTCACCCCTCCACTTT	CASSPRQGIGNSPLHF
few	TRBJ1-5	TRBV10-2	TRBD1	TGCGCCAGCAGTGACTCGGACAGGGGGCTGAATCAGCCCCAGCATTTT	CASSDSDRGLNQPQHF
NA	TRBJ2-3	TRBV4-1	NA	TGCGCCAGCAGCCAAGAGTGGGGTTGGACTAGCACAGATACGCAGTATTTT	CASSQEWGWTSTDTQYF
NA	TRBJ1-6	TRBV19	TRBD1	TGTGCCAGTAGTATAAAGGACAGGGGTACTTCACCCCTCCACTTT	CASSIKDRGTSPLHF